This T cell receptor (beta chain) was captured by sequencing in a study of blood T cell repertoires in COVID-19. The CDR3 length is 18 residues. Clones were sequenced by immunoSEQ multiplex PCR, and TCRdb holds only the in-frame ones, with some missing. The table has around 200,000 clones, 75% to 85% seen once; the top ten hold approximately 7.4%. The V gene is TRBV21-1, the J gene TRBJ1-1; the DNA was not used to check the table's D call, TRBD1. TRBV21-1 is described as a pseudogene. The sample consisted of PBMCs or T cells enriched from blood (not recorded which). The clonotype was recovered from a woman between 40 and 50 years old with acute COVID-19. The chain's CDR3 is CASSKGIPGTGGVTEAFF. CDR3 DNA: TGTGCCAGCAGCAAAGGAATACCCGGGACAGGGGGCGTCACTGAAGCTTTCTTT.